The entry below gives a single T cell receptor (beta chain) sequence along with its context. Its antigen is as yet unknown. Multiplex touch-down PCR amplified TRB using TRB-A and TRB-B pools in one tube. TCRdb processed the multiplex PCR reads again and assigns one entry to each CDR3 protein, with no DNA. With some 4,100 distinct CDR3 sequences in the sample, the ten largest clones hold around a fifth. The data were obtained in a study of T cell clusters in autoimmune cytopenias. Study-wide results and caveats: Comparing secondary cytopenia with chronic lymphocytic leukemia showed no cluster-lack signature, apparently masked by lymphoma repertoire.

The CDR3 extends over 15 amino acids. Germline V gene data show CDR1 as LGHNT and CDR2 as FRNRAP. Roughly 38,000 genome equivalents of blood DNA were amplified for TRB. These data were also filed under a second study, of T cell repertoires in aging, cancer and after chemotherapy. That paper adds: Repeat sampling of healthy donors over several months to years showed clear clonal overlap. In healthy donors, age-related TCR diversity loss mainly reflected lost richness. Rebound thymic output was suggested by rising median generation probability during chemotherapy in each cancer cohort.

The chain is built from TRBV12-5 and TRBJ2-2; TCRdb selects TRBD2, and the lack of DNA leaves this call unchecked. The source material was peripheral blood. The receptor comes from a human donor in good health. This chain's CDR3 is CASGLGQPFTGELFF.